This entry lists 18 T cell receptor beta chains sequenced from one sample in a study of OX40 agonist ivuxolimab in advanced cancers. Libraries were made using the immunoSEQ multiplex PCR assay. This is the immuneACCESS table as TCRdb keeps it, with only in-frame sequences that have V and J called. A part of the clones is gone; compared with another copy, unresolved V genes explain less than half, and the rest is unexplained. For this sample there are around 150,000 clones; about 93% appear just once. The ten largest make up under 1.3% of the sample. This material consisted of CD4+ or CD8+ T cells sorted from blood, taken in a trial of the OX40 agonist ivuxolimab. Receptors were obtained from an adult with an advanced solid tumor such as melanoma, head and neck, liver or kidney cancer.

The chain links TRBV9 to TRBJ1-5, with D possibly being TRBD1 (5 bases). Trimming removed 0 bases from V and 4 bases from J, with 8 bases in between. Per the germline V gene, CDR1 is SGDLS and CDR2 is YYNGEE. This CDR3 has 14 amino acids. For the CDR3, the DNA is TGTGCCAGCAGCGTAGGACAGAGTAATCAGCCCCAGCATTTT. Its translation: CASSVGQSNQPQHF.

The V gene is TRBV5-6, the J gene TRBJ2-3; TRBD1 agrees at 7 bases. The CDR3 spans 14 residues. V was pared by 2 bases and J by 1 base, with 1 base of the junction left unmatched. Per germline, CDR1 SGHDT and CDR2 YYEEEE. In DNA, the CDR3 is TGTGCCAGCAGCTTCGACAGGGGCACAGATACGCAGTATTTT. It codes for CASSFDRGTDTQYF.

The J gene is TRBJ1-6, the V gene TRBV5-4; D not certain. This CDR3 spans 14 amino acids. Germline CDR1 reads SGHNT; CDR2 reads YYREEE (reference sequence). V was clipped by 0 bases and J by 7 bases, with 8 bases between them. The CDR3 coding sequence is TGTGCCAGCAGCTTGGACCATAGGAATTCACCCCTCCACTTT. As protein: CASSLDHRNSPLHF.

A single count supports this clone. This chain joins TRBV5-5 and TRBJ2-5, with D unclear. V was clipped by 0 bases and J by 2 bases, with 8 bases between them. CDR3 length: 14 amino acids. Germline V gene data show CDR1 as SGHKS and CDR2 as YYEKEE (reference sequence). The CDR3 here is CASSLVSKQETQYF. DNA of the CDR3: TGTGCCAGCAGCTTGGTCTCCAAGCAAGAGACCCAGTACTTC.

The chain couples TRBV10-3 to TRBJ2-2; the D gene is possibly TRBD1 (5 bases). The V end lost 0 bases, the J end lost 5 bases, and 13 bases lay between the germline ends. This CDR3 has 16 residues. Germline CDR1 and CDR2: ENHRY and SYGVKD. The CDR3 protein is CAISESTQGGTGELFF. The CDR3 DNA is TGTGCCATCAGTGAGTCGACCCAGGGCGGTACCGGGGAGCTGTTTTTT.

V usage is TRBV7-9 and J usage is TRBJ1-1; D may be TRBD1 (6 bases). CDR1 SEHNR and CDR2 FQNEAQ come from the germline V gene (reference sequence). Trimming cost V 3 bases and J 0 bases, with 14 bases left between them. There are 16 residues in the CDR3. The DNA of the CDR3 is TGTGCCAGCAGCTTGGGGGGCCGAGCAATGAACACTGAAGCTTTCTTT. It codes for CASSLGGRAMNTEAFF.

The chain employs TRBV11-2 and TRBJ1-2, with D uncertain. Germline V gene lookup returns CDR1 SGHAT and CDR2 FQNNGV. The CDR3 covers 11 residues. V lost 0 bases, J lost 5 bases, and 1 base lay in between. The DNA for the CDR3 is TGTGCCAGCAGCTTAGAATATGGCTACACCTTC. Its translation is CASSLEYGYTF.

This clone was seen just once. V and J are TRBV14 and TRBJ2-5, with 11 bases aligning to TRBD1. The J call may be mistaken, given a closer DNA end match to TRBJ2-7. Germline V gives CDR1 SGHDN, CDR2 FVKESK. The CDR3 is 18 residues long. CDR3: CASSQGWTGGPVPYEQYF. CDR3 DNA: TGTGCCAGCAGCCAAGGATGGACAGGGGGCCCGGTCCCATACGAGCAGTACTTC.

CDR3 coding DNA: TGCGCCAGCAGCCAAGGGCGGACTAGCGGGGGGAAAAACAATGAGCAGTTCTTC. Translated: CASSQGRTSGGKNNEQFF. The V call is TRBV4-1, the J call TRBJ2-1; 14 bases align to TRBD2. This CDR3 is 18 amino acids long. V was clipped by 1 base and J by 5 bases; unmatched bases: 7. Germline V lookup: CDR1 MGHRA, CDR2 YSYEKL.

The chain has TRBV5-1 and TRBJ1-1; D gene ambiguous. Trimming stripped 4 bases from V and 1 base from J, with 11 bases between. This CDR3 comprises 14 residues. The germline gives CDR1 SGHRS, CDR2 YFSETQ. This chain's CDR3 is CASSVRTQNTEAFF. The DNA for the CDR3 is TGCGCCAGCAGCGTGCGGACCCAGAACACTGAAGCTTTCTTT.

This clone is a singleton in its sample. The chain recombines TRBV10-3 with TRBJ1-3; maybe TRBD1 (5 bases). In germline, CDR1 is ENHRY, CDR2 SYGVKD. V lost 6 bases and J 2 bases, leaving 8 bases between the germline ends. The CDR3 length is 13 residues. The CDR3 bases are TGTGCCATCAGAGGGGATACTGGAAACACCATATATTTT. Translation: CAIRGDTGNTIYF.

V is TRBV18 and J is TRBJ1-4; no firm D call. Trimming removed 0 bases from V and 7 bases from J, with 12 bases in between. The CDR3 is 15 residues long. CDR1 is KGHSH and CDR2 is LQKENI in the germline V gene. The CDR3 DNA sequence: TGTGCCAGCTCACCACCGTCCTCTAGCGGTGAAAAACTGTTTTTT. It codes for CASSPPSSSGEKLFF. The full variable domain, its missing parts supplied by reference TRBV18 and TRBJ1-4, is NAGVMQNPRHLVRRRGQEARLRCSPMKGHSHVYWYRQLPEEGLKFMVYLQKENIIDESGMPKERFSAEFPKEGPSILRIQQVVRGDSAAYFCASSPPSSSGEKLFFGSGTQLSVL.

V usage is TRBV11-2 and J usage is TRBJ2-5, with a weak D call TRBD1 (5 bases). The V end was cut by 1 base, the J end by 4 bases, with 13 bases between. From germline, CDR1 is SGHAT and CDR2 FQNNGV. The CDR3 is made up of 15 amino acids. CDR3 sequence: CASSLGGTGGETQYF. The CDR3 DNA reads TGTGCCAGCAGCTTAGGGGGTACAGGCGGAGAGACCCAGTACTTC.

Written as DNA, the CDR3 is TGCGCCAGCAGCCAAGATAGATGGGCAGGTAGGAGGGCTAACTATGGCTACACCTTC. Its translation: CASSQDRWAGRRANYGYTF. This chain connects TRBV4-1 to TRBJ1-2; no reliable D call. This CDR3 comprises 19 residues. The ends were cut back, 0 bases at V and 0 bases at J, with 20 bases in the middle. Per the germline V gene, CDR1 is MGHRA and CDR2 is YSYEKL.

The chain couples TRBV6-5 to TRBJ1-2; no clear D. CDR1 is MNHEY and CDR2 is SVGAGI in the germline V gene. This CDR3 is built from 13 residues. The V and J ends lost 0 bases and 4 bases respectively, with 6 bases between them. CDR3 amino acids: CASSYSDGYGYTF. The CDR3 bases are TGTGCCAGCAGTTACTCTGATGGCTATGGCTACACCTTC.

The rearrangement joins TRBV28 to TRBJ1-2; D not resolved. This CDR3 is built from 13 residues. CDR1 is MDHEN, CDR2 SYDVKM, per germline. V lost 10 bases and J lost 4, with 16 bases in between. For the CDR3, the DNA is TGTGCCACTCGGGCGGGCCTAGGCTATGGCTACACCTTC. Amino acids: CATRAGLGYGYTF.

This clone appeared a single time. This chain connects TRBV6-1 to TRBJ1-2, with 7 bases matching TRBD1. The CDR3 sequence is 19 residues long. In germline, CDR1 is MNHNS, CDR2 SASEGT. V shed 4 bases and J 1 base; nucleotides not matched to a gene: 18. The CDR3 region has the DNA TGTGCCAGCAGTGCTAGTAGGGGGGGTTACAGGGGACGTAACTATGGCTACACCTTC. As protein: CASSASRGGYRGRNYGYTF.

This clone was seen more than once but under ten times. In DNA form, the CDR3 reads TGTGCCAGCAGTTTTTCTCCCTGGTCTGGAAACACCATATATTTT. Translated: CASSFSPWSGNTIYF. This chain connects TRBV27 to TRBJ1-3; D not resolved. CDR1 is MNHEY and CDR2 is SMNVEV in the germline V gene (reference sequence). This CDR3 contains 15 residues. The ends were cut back, 3 bases at V and 1 base at J, with 10 bases in the middle.